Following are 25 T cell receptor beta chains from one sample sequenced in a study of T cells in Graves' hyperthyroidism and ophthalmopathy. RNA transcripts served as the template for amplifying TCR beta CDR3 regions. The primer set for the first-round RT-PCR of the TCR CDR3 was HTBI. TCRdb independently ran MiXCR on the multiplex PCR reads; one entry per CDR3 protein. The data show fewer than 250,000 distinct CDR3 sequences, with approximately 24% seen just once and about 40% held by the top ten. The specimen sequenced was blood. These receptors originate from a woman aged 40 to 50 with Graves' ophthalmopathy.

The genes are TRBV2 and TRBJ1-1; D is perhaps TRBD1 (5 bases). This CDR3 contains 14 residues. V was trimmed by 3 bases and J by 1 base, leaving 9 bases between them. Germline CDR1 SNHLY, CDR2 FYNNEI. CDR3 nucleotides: TGTGCCAGCAGTGAGTTAGGGGCGAACACTGAAGCTTTCTTT. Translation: CASSELGANTEAFF.

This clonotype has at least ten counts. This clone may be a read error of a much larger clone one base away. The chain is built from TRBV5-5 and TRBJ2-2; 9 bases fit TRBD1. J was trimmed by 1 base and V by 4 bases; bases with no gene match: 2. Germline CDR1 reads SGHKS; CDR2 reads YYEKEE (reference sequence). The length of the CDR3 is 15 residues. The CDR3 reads CASSRGQGNTGELFF. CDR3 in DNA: TGTGCCAGCAGCAGGGGACAGGGGAACACCGGGGAGCTGTTTTTT.

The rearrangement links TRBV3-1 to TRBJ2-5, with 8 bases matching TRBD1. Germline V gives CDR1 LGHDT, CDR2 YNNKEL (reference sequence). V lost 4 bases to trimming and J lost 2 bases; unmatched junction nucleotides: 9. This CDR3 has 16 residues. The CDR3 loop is CASSRDRGFGQETQYF. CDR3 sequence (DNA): TGTGCCAGCAGCCGCGACAGGGGATTTGGGCAAGAGACCCAGTACTTC.

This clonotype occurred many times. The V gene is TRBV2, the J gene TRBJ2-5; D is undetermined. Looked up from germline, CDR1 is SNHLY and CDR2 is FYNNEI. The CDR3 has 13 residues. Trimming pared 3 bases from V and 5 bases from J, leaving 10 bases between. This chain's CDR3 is CASSEGYRETQYF. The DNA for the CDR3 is TGTGCCAGCAGTGAGGGGTACCGGGAGACCCAGTACTTC.

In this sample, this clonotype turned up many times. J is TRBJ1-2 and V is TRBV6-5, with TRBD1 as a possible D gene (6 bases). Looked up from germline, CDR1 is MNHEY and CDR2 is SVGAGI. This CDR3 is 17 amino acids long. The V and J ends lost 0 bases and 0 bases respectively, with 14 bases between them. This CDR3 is CASSYSPGQRANYGYTF. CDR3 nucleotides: TGTGCCAGCAGTTACTCCCCGGGACAACGTGCTAACTATGGCTACACCTTC.

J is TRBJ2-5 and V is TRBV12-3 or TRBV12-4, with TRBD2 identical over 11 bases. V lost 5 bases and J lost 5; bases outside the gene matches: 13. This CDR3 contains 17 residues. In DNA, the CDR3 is TGTGCCAGCAGTCGGTCGACTAGCGGGAAATTTAGTGAGACCCAGTACTTC. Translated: CASSRSTSGKFSETQYF.

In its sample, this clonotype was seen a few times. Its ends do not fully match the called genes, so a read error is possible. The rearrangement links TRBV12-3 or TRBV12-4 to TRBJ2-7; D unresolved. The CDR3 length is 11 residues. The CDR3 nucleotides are TGTGCCAGCGGTTTCAACTACGAGCAGTACTTC. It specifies CASGFNYEQYF.

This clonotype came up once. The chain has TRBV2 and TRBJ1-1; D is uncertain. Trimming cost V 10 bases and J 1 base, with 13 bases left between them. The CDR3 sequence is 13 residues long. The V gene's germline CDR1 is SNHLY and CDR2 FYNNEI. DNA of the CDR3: TGTGCCACCCATAGGCGGGAGAACACTGAAGCTTTCTTT. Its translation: CATHRRENTEAFF.

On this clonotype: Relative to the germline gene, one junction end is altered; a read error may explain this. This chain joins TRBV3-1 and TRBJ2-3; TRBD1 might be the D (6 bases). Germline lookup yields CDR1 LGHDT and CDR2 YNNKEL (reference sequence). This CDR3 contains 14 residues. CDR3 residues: CPSSPGAVTDTQYF. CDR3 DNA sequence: TGTCCCAGCAGCCCAGGGGCGGTCACAGATACGCAGTATTTT.

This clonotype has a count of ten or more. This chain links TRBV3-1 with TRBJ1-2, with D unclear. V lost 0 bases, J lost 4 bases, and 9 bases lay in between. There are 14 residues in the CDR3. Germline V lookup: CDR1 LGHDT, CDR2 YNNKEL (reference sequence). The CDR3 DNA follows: TGTGCCAGCAGCCAAGATGAGGTTCCCTATGGCTACACCTTC. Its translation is CASSQDEVPYGYTF. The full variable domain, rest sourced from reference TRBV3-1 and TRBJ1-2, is DTAVSQTPKYLVTQMGNDKSIKCEQNLGHDTMYWYKQDSKKFLKIMFSYNNKELIINETVPNRFSPKSPDKAHLNLHINSLELGDSAVYFCASSQDEVPYGYTFGSGTRLTVV.

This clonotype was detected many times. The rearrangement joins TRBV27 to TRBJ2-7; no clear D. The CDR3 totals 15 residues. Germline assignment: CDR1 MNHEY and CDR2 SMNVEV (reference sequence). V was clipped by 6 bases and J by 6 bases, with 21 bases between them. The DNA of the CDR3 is TGTGCCAGCAGCCTCACACCCCATATAGGTATCGAGCAGTACTTC. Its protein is CASSLTPHIGIEQYF.

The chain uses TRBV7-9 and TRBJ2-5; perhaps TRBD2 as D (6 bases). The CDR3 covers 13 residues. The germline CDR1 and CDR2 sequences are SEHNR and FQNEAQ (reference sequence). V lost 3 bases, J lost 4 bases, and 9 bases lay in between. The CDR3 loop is CASSLREAETQYF. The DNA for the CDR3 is TGTGCCAGCAGCTTGCGGGAAGCAGAGACCCAGTACTTC.

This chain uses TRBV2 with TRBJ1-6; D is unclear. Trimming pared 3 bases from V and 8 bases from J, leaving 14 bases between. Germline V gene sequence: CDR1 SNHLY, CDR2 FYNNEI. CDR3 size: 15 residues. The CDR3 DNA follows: TGTGCCAGCAGTGAGAGGTCAAATGGAGATTCACCCCTCCACTTT. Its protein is CASSERSNGDSPLHF.

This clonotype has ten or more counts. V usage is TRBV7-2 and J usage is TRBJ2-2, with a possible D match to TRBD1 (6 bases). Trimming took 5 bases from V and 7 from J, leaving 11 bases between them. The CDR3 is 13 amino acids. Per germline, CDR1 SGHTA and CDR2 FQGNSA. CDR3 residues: CASSKQGNGELFF. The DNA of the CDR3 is TGTGCCAGCAGCAAACAGGGAAACGGGGAGCTGTTTTTT.

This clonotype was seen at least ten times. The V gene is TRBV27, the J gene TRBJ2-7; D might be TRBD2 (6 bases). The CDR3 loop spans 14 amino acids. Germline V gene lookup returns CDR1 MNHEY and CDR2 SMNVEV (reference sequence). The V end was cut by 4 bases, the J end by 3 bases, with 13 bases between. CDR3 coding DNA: TGTGCCAGCAGTTGGCGGGAAGAAGGCTACGAGCAGTACTTC. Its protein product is CASSWREEGYEQYF.

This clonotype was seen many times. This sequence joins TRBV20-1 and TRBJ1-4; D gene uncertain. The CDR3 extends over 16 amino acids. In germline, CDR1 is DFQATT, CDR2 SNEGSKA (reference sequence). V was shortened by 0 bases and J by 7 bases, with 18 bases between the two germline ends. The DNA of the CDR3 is TGCAGTGCTAGAGATCGAAACGGGAGGGCACCTGAAAAACTGTTTTTT. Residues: CSARDRNGRAPEKLFF.

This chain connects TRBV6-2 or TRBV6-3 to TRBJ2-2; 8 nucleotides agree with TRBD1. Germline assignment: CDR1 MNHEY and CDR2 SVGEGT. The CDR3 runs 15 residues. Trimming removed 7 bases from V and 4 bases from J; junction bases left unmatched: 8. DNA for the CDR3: TGTGCCAGCAAAATCCAGGGGGCTGCCACCGGGGAGCTGTTTTTT. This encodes CASKIQGAATGELFF.

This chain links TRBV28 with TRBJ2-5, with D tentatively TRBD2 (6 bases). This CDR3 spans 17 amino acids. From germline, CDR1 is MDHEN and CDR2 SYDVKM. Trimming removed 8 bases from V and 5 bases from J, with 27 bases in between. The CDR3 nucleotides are TGTGCCAGCTCAGAAGCCGGGACTTTCTTTCTCGGGGAGACCCAGTACTTC. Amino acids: CASSEAGTFFLGETQYF.

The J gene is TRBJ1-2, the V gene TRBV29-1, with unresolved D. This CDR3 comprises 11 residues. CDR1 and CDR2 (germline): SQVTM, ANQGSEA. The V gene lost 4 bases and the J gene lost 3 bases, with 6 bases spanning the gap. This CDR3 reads CSVAFYYGYTF. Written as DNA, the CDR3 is TGCAGCGTTGCGTTCTACTATGGCTACACCTTC.

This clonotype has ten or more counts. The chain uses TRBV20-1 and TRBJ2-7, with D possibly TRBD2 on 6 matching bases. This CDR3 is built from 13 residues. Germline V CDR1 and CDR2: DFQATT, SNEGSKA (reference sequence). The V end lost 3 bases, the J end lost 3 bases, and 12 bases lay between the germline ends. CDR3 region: CSASTGVGYEQYF. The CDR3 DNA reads TGCAGTGCTAGCACGGGAGTGGGCTACGAGCAGTACTTC.

CDR3 sequence reads: CASSSGQQGLWNEQYF. DNA of the CDR3: TGTGCCAGCAGTTCCGGACAACAGGGCCTCTGGAACGAGCAGTACTTC. The rearrangement links TRBV27 to TRBJ2-7; perhaps TRBD1 as D (6 bases). Germline V lookup: CDR1 MNHEY, CDR2 SMNVEV (reference sequence). The CDR3 totals 16 residues. Trimming removed 4 bases at V and 5 bases at J, with 21 bases between.

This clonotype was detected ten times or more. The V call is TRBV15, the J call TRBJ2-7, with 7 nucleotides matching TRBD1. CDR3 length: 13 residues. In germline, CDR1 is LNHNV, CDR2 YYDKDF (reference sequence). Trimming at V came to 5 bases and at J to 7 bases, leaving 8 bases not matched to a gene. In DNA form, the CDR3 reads TGTGCCACCAGCGAAGAGGGGGCGGAGGAGCAGTACTTC. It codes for CATSEEGAEEQYF. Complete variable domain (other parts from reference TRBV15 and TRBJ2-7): DAMVIQNPRYQVTQFGKPVTLSCSQTLNHNVMYWYQQKSSQAPKLLFHYYDKDFNNEADTPDNFQSRRPNTSFCFLDIRSPGLGDTAMYLCATSEEGAEEQYFGPGTRLTVT.

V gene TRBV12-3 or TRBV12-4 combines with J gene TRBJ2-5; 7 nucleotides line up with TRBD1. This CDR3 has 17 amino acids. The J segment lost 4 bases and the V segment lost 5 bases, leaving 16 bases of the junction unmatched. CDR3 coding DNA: TGTGCCAGCAGTCGCCTAGGACAGGATCGGGCGATAGAGACCCAGTACTTC. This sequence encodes CASSRLGQDRAIETQYF.

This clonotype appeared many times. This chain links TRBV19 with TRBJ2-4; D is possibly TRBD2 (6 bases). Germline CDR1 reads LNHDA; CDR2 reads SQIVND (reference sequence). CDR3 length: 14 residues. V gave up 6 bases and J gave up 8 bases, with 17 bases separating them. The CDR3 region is CASSRLDQEDIQYF. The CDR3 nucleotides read TGTGCCAGTAGCCGACTAGACCAGGAGGACATTCAGTACTTC. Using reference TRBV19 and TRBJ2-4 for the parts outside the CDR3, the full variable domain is DGGITQSPKYLFRKEGQNVTLSCEQNLNHDAMYWYRQDPGQGLRLIYYSQIVNDFQKGDIAEGYSVSREKKESFPLTVTSAQKNPTAFYLCASSRLDQEDIQYFGAGTRLSVL.

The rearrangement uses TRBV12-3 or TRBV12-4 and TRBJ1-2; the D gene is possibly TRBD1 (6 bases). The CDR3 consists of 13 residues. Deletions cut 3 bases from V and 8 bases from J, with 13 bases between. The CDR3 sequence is CASSLRTRGGYTF. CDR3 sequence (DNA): TGTGCCAGCAGTTTGCGCACCAGGGGAGGCTACACCTTC.